This record concerns one T cell receptor (beta chain) sequence. This clonotype was counted only a few times. Its target antigen remains unknown. The input lacks base qualities; no much larger clone sits a single base away. Genomic DNA extracted from bulk tumor tissue served as TCR template, with 600 ng gDNA amplified per sample. During surgery, multiple biopsies were taken from each primary tumor, with sampling sites spaced as far apart as possible within the tumor mass. Patients in the study cohort, which was described as untreated, were newly diagnosed NSCLC cases going through curative surgery. The samples came from under 19 patients with newly diagnosed non-small cell lung cancer who were having surgery intended to be curative. A couple of independent pathologists reviewed the resected tumor masses. Only high-quality DNA and RNA samples were carried forward to sequencing. This entry comes from a study of immune heterogeneity within non-small cell lung tumors (dated by TCRdb to 2017 to 2018). Concerning the study at large: By histology, the tumors were a few squamous cell carcinomas, over eight non-squamous carcinomas and 1 tumor not otherwise specified. For mutant peptides 8 to 11 amino acids long, netMHCpan-3.0 predicted neoantigen binding to the HLA alleles of each patient. Transcriptome data were available for just approximately 40 loci from about a dozen patients, whereas TCR repertoire analysis spanned fewer than 60 tumor loci from roughly 16 patients. Whole-exome sequencing, RNA-seq and TCR beta repertoire sequencing were combined for multiple spatially distinct regions from each NSCLC tumor so that intratumoral immune heterogeneity could be examined.

Study-level results and caveats: Within a patient, the same dominant CDR3B clonotypes appeared at multiple loci, but different tumor locations also contained unique high-frequency clones. High-frequency TCR beta clonotypes were found to be largely distinct between individual patients. A statistically significant but moderate positive correlation (R about 0.34) was observed between local T-cell repertoire clonality and local tumor mutational burden.

V and J are trimmed by 6 bases and 3 bases, and the gene matches miss 5 bases of the junction. Spanning cysteine to phenylalanine, the CDR3 consists of 13 amino acids. The read is trimmed to its CDR3 DNA, 39 bases read in frame from base 1. CDR1 and CDR2, per the germline V gene (reference sequence), are DFQATT and SNEGSKA. The TCR beta CDR3 region was amplified with a multiplex PCR system, in which a first round of 10 to 11 cycles was run using 32 V-gene forward and 13 J-gene reverse primers. The first PCR round used a QIAGEN Multiplex PCR Kit, and the primer sequences were filed in Chinese patent CN105087789A. Illumina universal primers were attached in a second round of PCR run with the Phusion High-Fidelity PCR Kit. TCR libraries were paired-end sequenced at 151 bp read length on the Illumina HiSeq X Ten platform. The authors' analysis ran thus. Cutadapt was used to discard reads without multiplex PCR primers, PEAR merged the read pairs, and MiXCR with default settings called the CDR3 regions. Repertoire diversity used Shannon entropy, and clonality was computed as one minus Shannon entropy divided by ln of productive unique sequence count. A clonotype counted as a dominant or high-frequency T-cell clone when its frequency was 0.5% or higher. TCRdb passed the public sequencing reads through fastp at Q25 and MiXCR, retaining productive beta sequences. Each record represents a unique CDR3 protein, reported with the most common genes and DNA among its rows. The V and J calls and clone size are TCRdb's, not the authors'. The table for this sample lists 20,000 to 25,000 distinct CDR3 sequences; around 30% of them were counted only once. Of the sample, roughly 4.4% falls within the top ten clones.

The source material was lung tumor tissue. This receptor was obtained from a man aged 40-49 years with non-small cell lung cancer. Here the chain combines TRBV20-1 and TRBJ2-1; 7 nucleotides in the junction match TRBD1. CDR3 region: CSAPDRVYNEQFF. The DNA reads as follows: TGCAGTGCCCCAGACAGGGTCTACAATGAGCAGTTCTTC.